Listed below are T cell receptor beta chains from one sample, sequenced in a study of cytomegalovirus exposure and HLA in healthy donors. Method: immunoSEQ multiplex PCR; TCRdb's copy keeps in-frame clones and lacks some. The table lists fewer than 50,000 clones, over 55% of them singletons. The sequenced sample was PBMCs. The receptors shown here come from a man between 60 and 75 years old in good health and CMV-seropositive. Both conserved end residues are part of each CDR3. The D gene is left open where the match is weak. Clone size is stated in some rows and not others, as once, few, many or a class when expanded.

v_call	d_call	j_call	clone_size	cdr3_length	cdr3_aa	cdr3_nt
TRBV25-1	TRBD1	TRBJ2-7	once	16	CASSDLWTGSPYEQYF	TGTGCCAGCAGTGATTTGTGGACAGGGTCACCCTACGAGCAGTACTTC
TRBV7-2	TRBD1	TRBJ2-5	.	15	CASSFTGQVAETQYF	TGTGCCAGCAGCTTCACGGGACAGGTAGCGGAGACCCAGTACTTC
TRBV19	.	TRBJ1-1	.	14	CASSIRGGDTEAFF	TGTGCCAGTAGTATAAGGGGAGGGGACACTGAAGCTTTCTTT
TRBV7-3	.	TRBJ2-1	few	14	CASSLAGYDNEQFF	TGTGCCAGCAGCTTAGCGGGATACGACAATGAGCAGTTCTTC
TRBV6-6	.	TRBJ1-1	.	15	CASSWTAQAGTEAFF	TGTGCCAGCAGTTGGACAGCTCAGGCGGGCACTGAAGCTTTCTTT
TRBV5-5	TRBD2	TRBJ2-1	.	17	CASSFIEDRDYDNEQFF	TGTGCCAGCAGCTTCATAGAGGACCGGGACTATGACAATGAGCAGTTCTTC
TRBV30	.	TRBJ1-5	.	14	CAWSAPVLNQPQHF	TGTGCCTGGAGTGCCCCGGTTCTCAATCAGCCCCAGCATTTT
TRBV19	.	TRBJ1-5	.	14	CASSPKDPGQPQHF	TGTGCCAGTAGTCCCAAGGATCCGGGTCAGCCCCAGCATTTT
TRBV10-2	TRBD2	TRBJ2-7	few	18	CASSEGGLAGGLHYEQYF	TGCGCCAGCAGCGAGGGCGGACTAGCGGGAGGGCTTCACTACGAGCAGTACTTC
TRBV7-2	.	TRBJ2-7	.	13	CATAGGNSYEQYF	TGTGCCACCGCAGGGGGGAACTCCTACGAGCAGTACTTC
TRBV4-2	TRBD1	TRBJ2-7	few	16	CASSQGGTGVSYEQYF	TGTGCCAGCAGCCAAGGAGGGACAGGGGTCTCCTACGAGCAGTACTTC
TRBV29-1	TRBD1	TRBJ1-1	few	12	CSADRGGTEAFF	TGCAGCGCAGACAGGGGGGGGACTGAAGCTTTCTTT
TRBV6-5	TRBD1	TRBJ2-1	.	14	CASSFRDRYNEQFF	TGTGCCAGCAGTTTCCGGGACAGATACAATGAGCAGTTCTTC
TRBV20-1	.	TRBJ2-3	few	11	CSATSTDTQYF	TGCAGTGCTACAAGCACAGATACGCAGTATTTT
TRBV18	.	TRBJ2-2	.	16	CASSPPGGRNTGELFF	TGTGCCAGCTCACCACCGGGAGGCAGAAACACCGGGGAGCTGTTTTTT
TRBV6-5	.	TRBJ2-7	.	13	CASSPSGSYEQYF	TGTGCCAGCAGTCCCTCAGGATCCTACGAGCAGTACTTC
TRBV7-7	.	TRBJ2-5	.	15	CASSPIQGKQETQYF	TGTGCCAGCAGCCCTATACAGGGAAAGCAAGAGACCCAGTACTTC
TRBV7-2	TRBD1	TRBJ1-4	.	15	CASSYRGQTNEKLFF	TGTGCCAGCAGCTACAGGGGGCAGACTAATGAAAAACTGTTTTTT
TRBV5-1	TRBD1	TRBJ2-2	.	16	CASSPWGTDNTGELFF	TGCGCCAGCAGCCCATGGGGGACAGACAACACCGGGGAGCTGTTTTTT
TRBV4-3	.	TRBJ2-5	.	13	CASSRARQETQYF	TGCGCCAGCAGCCGGGCCCGACAAGAGACCCAGTACTTC
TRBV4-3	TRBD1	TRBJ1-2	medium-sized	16	CASSQTRTGGYLGYTF	TGCGCCAGCAGCCAAACACGGACAGGGGGATATCTAGGCTACACCTTC
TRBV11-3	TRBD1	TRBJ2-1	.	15	CASSVGQGDNNEQFF	TGTGCCAGCAGCGTGGGTCAGGGGGACAACAATGAGCAGTTCTTC
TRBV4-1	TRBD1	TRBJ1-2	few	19	CASSQEGLGTGGRNYGYTF	TGCGCCAGCAGCCAAGAGGGGTTAGGGACAGGGGGCAGGAACTATGGCTACACCTTC
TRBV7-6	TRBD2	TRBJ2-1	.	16	CASSRATSGSYNEQFF	TGTGCCAGCAGCCGCGCGACTAGCGGGAGTTACAATGAGCAGTTCTTC
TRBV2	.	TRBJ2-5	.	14	CASREGTHQETQYF	TGTGCCAGCAGAGAAGGGACTCACCAAGAGACCCAGTACTTC
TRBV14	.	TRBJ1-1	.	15	CASSQFGQPNTEAFF	TGTGCCAGCAGCCAATTTGGACAGCCGAACACTGAAGCTTTCTTT
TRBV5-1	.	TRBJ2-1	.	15	CASSSVGLSYNEQFF	TGCGCCAGCAGCTCCGTAGGACTTTCCTACAATGAGCAGTTCTTC
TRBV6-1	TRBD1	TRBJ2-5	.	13	CATGTGDQETQYF	TGTGCCACCGGGACAGGGGACCAAGAGACCCAGTACTTC